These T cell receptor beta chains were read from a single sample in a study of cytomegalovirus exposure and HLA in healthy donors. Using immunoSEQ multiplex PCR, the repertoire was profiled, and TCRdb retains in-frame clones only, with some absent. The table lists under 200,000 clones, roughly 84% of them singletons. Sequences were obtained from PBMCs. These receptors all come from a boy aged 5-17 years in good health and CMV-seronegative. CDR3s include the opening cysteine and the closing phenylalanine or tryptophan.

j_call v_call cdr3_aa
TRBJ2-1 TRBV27 CASSLSLAGGHNEQFF
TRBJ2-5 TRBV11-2 CASSLLGGFLETQYF
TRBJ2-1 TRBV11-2 CASSLGRNEQFF
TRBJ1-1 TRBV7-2 CASSVTGHKNTEAFF
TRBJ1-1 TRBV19 CASSIRLEAFF
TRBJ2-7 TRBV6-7 CATTGTGNNEQYF
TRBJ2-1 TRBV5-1 CASRLGGVLAGGYDNEQFF
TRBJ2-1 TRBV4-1 CASGPTSEGNEQFF
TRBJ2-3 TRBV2 CASSDPDRGSADTQYF
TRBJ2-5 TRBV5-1 CASSLGRGSGRETQYF
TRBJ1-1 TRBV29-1 CGVRGGEVNTEAFF
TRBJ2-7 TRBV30 CAWSDPWGGSSYEQYF
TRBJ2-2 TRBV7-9 CASSDRTGNGELFF
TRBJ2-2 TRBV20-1 CSPIATGELFF
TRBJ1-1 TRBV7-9 CASSLAGADTEAFF
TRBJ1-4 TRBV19 CASSIAALQGTNEKLFF
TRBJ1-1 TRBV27 CASREGANTEAFF
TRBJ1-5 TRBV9 CASSTGNSADQPQHF
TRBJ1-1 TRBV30 CAWGTGVNTEAFF
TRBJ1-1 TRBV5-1 CASSLQGTEAFF
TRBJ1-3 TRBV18 CASSSEQGALGNTIYF
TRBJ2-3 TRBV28 CASSYGGTADTQYF
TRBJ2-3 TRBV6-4 CASSDAGGTDTQYF
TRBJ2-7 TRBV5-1 CASSFRTSGRVNYEQYF
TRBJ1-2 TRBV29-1 CSVEDRVDYGYTF
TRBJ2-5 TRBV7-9 CASSPRDRDQETQYF
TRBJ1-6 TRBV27 CASSFSPTGRNGSPLHF
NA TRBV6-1 CASSETSGSSYEQYF
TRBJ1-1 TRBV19 CASSIGVLRTEAFF
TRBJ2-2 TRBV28 CASTYRGGRLTGELFF
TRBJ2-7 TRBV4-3 CASSLIRDNEQYF
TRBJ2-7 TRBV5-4 CASSRGGTYEQYF
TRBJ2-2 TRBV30 CAWDGDNTGELFF
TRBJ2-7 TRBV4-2 CASSQGENRGAYEQYF
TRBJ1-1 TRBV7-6 CASSLDRGSTEAFF
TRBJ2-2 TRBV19 CASSLSGHTGELFF
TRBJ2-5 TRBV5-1 CASSLVGGETQYF
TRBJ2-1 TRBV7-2 CASRSEGGYAPYNEQFF
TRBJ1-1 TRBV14 CASSRTQGRGTEAFF
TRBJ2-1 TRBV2 CASSQRGTNEQFF
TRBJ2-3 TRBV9 CASTSGLASTDTQYF
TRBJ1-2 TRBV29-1 CSVGDSRPGRTF